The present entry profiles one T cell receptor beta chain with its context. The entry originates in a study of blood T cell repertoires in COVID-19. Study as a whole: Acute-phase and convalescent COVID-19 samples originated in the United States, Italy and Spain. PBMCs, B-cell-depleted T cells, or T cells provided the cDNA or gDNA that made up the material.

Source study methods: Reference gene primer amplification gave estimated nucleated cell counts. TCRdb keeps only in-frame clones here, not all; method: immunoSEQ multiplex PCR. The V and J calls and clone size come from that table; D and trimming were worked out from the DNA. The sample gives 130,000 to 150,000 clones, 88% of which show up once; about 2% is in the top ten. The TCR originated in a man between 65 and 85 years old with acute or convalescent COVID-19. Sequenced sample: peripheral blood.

CDR3 region: CASSPRAGTSVPNEQYF. The CDR3 DNA follows: TGTGCCAGCAGCCCCCGGGCAGGGACTAGCGTCCCCAACGAGCAGTACTTC. V is TRBV4-2 and J is TRBJ2-7; 10 nucleotides align to TRBD2. The V gene's germline CDR1 is LGHNA and CDR2 YNFKEQ. The CDR3 totals 17 residues. Unmatched junction bases numbered 14, after V lost 4 bases and J lost 5 bases.